This TCR beta chain was captured in a study of blood T cell repertoires in COVID-19. Study context: T cells, B-cell-depleted T cells, or PBMCs supplied cDNA or gDNA.

In the study's own analysis: Quantification of nucleated cells was approximated via reference gene primer amplification. Repertoires were generated with immunoSEQ multiplex PCR, while TCRdb's copy carries only in-frame clones and drops some. The V and J calls and clone size come from that table; D and trimming were worked out from the DNA. The profile shows under 550,000 clones, around nine tenths of them singletons. The CDR3 is 15 amino acids. Germline CDR1 WNHNN, CDR2 SYGVQD (reference sequence). Trimming stripped 7 bases from V and 3 bases from J, with 18 bases between. This receptor was taken from a man in his late teens or twenties with COVID-19, enrolled during active disease. The genes are TRBV10-1 and TRBJ1-1; possible D gene TRBD1, 6 bases. Sequenced input: peripheral blood. As DNA, the CDR3 is TGCGCCAGCAAGCGGGACACGGGATGGGACACTGAAGCTTTCTTT. Residues: CASKRDTGWDTEAFF.